The clone carrying this T cell receptor (beta chain) is medium-sized by share. The antigen remains unidentified. Buffy coats from healthy blood donors served as controls. The entry originates in a study of STAT5B mutations in CD4+ large granular lymphocyte leukemia. The CDR3 loop spans 13 amino acids. Deletions cut 5 bases from V and 6 bases from J, with 11 bases between. The germline V gene encodes CDR1 LNHDA and CDR2 SQIVND (reference sequence). General study results and limits: 8/27 top patient clones versus 2/35 control clones were TRBV06-family.

Repertoires were generated with immunoSEQ multiplex PCR, while TCRdb's copy carries only in-frame clones and drops some. The table has some 30,000 clones, roughly 70% seen once. The source is a human donor in good health. This chain uses TRBV19 with TRBJ1-5; D perhaps matches TRBD1 (5 bases). Source material: CD4+ T cells from blood buffy coats. For the CDR3, the DNA is TGTGCCAGTAGTCCCTCGGGGGTTCAGCCCCAGCATTTT. This translates into CASSPSGVQPQHF.